A selection of T cell receptor beta chains follows, all from one sample in a study of shared clonotypes between healthy human individuals. Profiling relied on immunoSEQ multiplex PCR, and the TCRdb table lists in-frame clones only, not all of them. This table holds some 1.1 million clones, 60% to 80% found once. Sample: memory CD4+ T cells from PBMCs. These TCRs come from a man between 18 and 29 years old in good health. Some clones in this sample may be carry-over from other donors' samples. Each CDR3 is given with its conserved first and last residue. D genes are given only for firm matches. Clone size is given for some rows only: seen once, a few or many times, or a class if the clone is expanded.

D gene | J gene | clone size | V gene | CDR3 DNA | CDR3 protein
TRBD1 | TRBJ2-2 | NA | TRBV7-2 | TGTGCCAGCAGCTTAACGACAGGGGGCTCCGGGGAGCTGTTTTTT | CASSLTTGGSGELFF
NA | TRBJ2-1 | NA | TRBV18 | TGTGCCAGCTCACTCCGGGGTGTAAATGAGCAGTTCTTC | CASSLRGVNEQFF
NA | TRBJ1-2 | NA | TRBV19 | TGTGCCACCGGGTTCCAGGGATATGGCTACACCTTC | CATGFQGYGYTF
NA | TRBJ2-3 | NA | TRBV7-9 | TGTGCCAGCAGCTTCGTCAGGGACACAGATACGCAGTATTTT | CASSFVRDTDTQYF
NA | TRBJ2-2 | NA | TRBV6-4 | TGTGCCAGCAGTGACAACAGCCGCACCGGGGAGCTGTTTTTT | CASSDNSRTGELFF
NA | TRBJ2-1 | NA | TRBV27 | TGTGCCAGCAGTTTTTTGGGCGGGAAAGGGTCCTACAATGAGCAGTTCTTC | CASSFLGGKGSYNEQFF
TRBD2 | TRBJ2-2 | NA | TRBV7-9 | TGTGCCAGCAAAGCGGGAGTGGGTACCGGGGAGCTGTTTTTT | CASKAGVGTGELFF
NA | TRBJ2-7 | few | TRBV10-1 | TGCGCCAGCAGTTACGGACTGGGACGGAACGAGCAGTACTTC | CASSYGLGRNEQYF
NA | TRBJ1-3 | NA | TRBV28 | TGTGCCAGCAGGGGGGGGAGCTCTGGAAACACCATATATTTT | CASRGGSSGNTIYF
NA | TRBJ2-4 | few | TRBV5-1 | TGCGCCAGCAGCCCGGACCAGTCCAAAAACATTCAGTACTTC | CASSPDQSKNIQYF
NA | TRBJ1-3 | NA | TRBV9 | TGTGCCAGCAGCGATGCTAGCTCTGGAAACACCATATATTTT | CASSDASSGNTIYF
TRBD1 | TRBJ1-1 | NA | TRBV27 | TGTGCCAGCAGCGGGGACAGGGGGAGAAACACTGAAGCTTTCTTT | CASSGDRGRNTEAFF
NA | TRBJ1-1 | few | TRBV30 | TGTGCCTGGAGTCCGAAGGACAGTCGGGGGAACACTGAAGCTTTCTTT | CAWSPKDSRGNTEAFF
NA | TRBJ2-5 | NA | TRBV7-2 | TGTGCCAGCAGCTTATATGGGACCCACTTCGGGACCCAGTACTTC | CASSLYGTHFGTQYF
TRBD2 | TRBJ2-7 | NA | TRBV10-1 | TGCGCCAGCAGTGAGGGGGGAGCGGGAAGGCGCGAGCAGTACTTC | CASSEGGAGRREQYF
NA | TRBJ2-1 | NA | TRBV7-9 | TGTGCCAGCAGCTTAGCCTCGGGGGATCATGAGCAGTTCTTC | CASSLASGDHEQFF
NA | TRBJ2-1 | NA | TRBV5-6 | TGTGCCAGCAGCTGGAAGGGTGCCTACAATGAGCAGTTCTTC | CASSWKGAYNEQFF
TRBD1 | TRBJ1-1 | NA | TRBV7-2 | TGTGCCAGCATCTCTCTTAAGGGTCCGACAGGGGACACTGAAGCTTTCTTT | CASISLKGPTGDTEAFF
NA | TRBJ1-2 | once | TRBV5-1 | TGCGCCAGCAGCATGGGGGACGGAAACTATGGCTACACCTTC | CASSMGDGNYGYTF
NA | TRBJ1-4 | few | TRBV5-1 | TGCGCCAGCAGTACTGGGGATTCAGCAAATGAAAAACTGTTTTTT | CASSTGDSANEKLFF
NA | TRBJ2-4 | many | TRBV7-2 | TGTGCCAGCAGCTTTCAGGCACAAAACATTCAGTACTTC | CASSFQAQNIQYF
NA | TRBJ2-1 | NA | TRBV7-9 | TGTGCCAGCAGCCCACCGCTACGAGGGAGTAACTACAATGAGCAGTTCTTC | CASSPPLRGSNYNEQFF
TRBD1 | TRBJ1-6 | NA | TRBV29-1 | TGCAGCGTTACCATTGGGACAGGGACTTCACCCCTCCACTTT | CSVTIGTGTSPLHF
NA | TRBJ2-5 | NA | TRBV30 | TGTGCCTGGAGGCCGGGACTGCAACAGGGGGAGACCCAGTACTTC | CAWRPGLQQGETQYF
TRBD1 | TRBJ1-5 | NA | TRBV10-3 | TGTGCCATCAGTGCATCCCAGGGGGATCAGCCCCAGCATTTT | CAISASQGDQPQHF
NA | TRBJ1-1 | many | TRBV11-2 | TGTGCCAGCAGCTTAGAGGTGGACACTGAAGCTTTCTTT | CASSLEVDTEAFF
NA | TRBJ2-3 | NA | TRBV20-1 | TGCCCCCCAACGGGCCGGGATACGCAGTATTTT | CPPTGRDTQYF
TRBD2 | TRBJ2-3 | NA | TRBV5-4 | TGTGCCAGCAGCATGAGCGGGAGCCAAGATACGCAGTATTTT | CASSMSGSQDTQYF
NA | TRBJ2-2 | NA | TRBV2 | TGTGCCAGCAGGGACAGTGACACCGGGGAGCTGTTTTTT | CASRDSDTGELFF
NA | TRBJ2-7 | NA | TRBV11-3 | TGTGCCAGCAGCTTAGAAGGTCGGACCTCGCGGCAGTACTTC | CASSLEGRTSRQYF
TRBD1 | TRBJ1-2 | NA | TRBV5-4 | TGTGCCAGCAGCTTGTCCGGGACAGGGACTTATGGCTACACCTTC | CASSLSGTGTYGYTF
NA | TRBJ2-1 | NA | TRBV11-2 | TGTGCCAGCAGCCGATCCGGGACCACGGGCAATGAGCAGTTCTTC | CASSRSGTTGNEQFF
NA | TRBJ2-5 | NA | TRBV11-2 | TGTGCCAGCAGCTTAGGGTCGCGAGAGACCCAGTACTTC | CASSLGSRETQYF
NA | TRBJ1-1 | NA | TRBV7-2 | TGTGCCAGCACCCCTAGGTCGGGGGCTGGGAACACTGAAGCTTTCTTT | CASTPRSGAGNTEAFF
NA | TRBJ2-3 | NA | TRBV7-2 | TGTGCCAGCAGCTTAACAGGGAACCCAGATACGCAGTATTTT | CASSLTGNPDTQYF
NA | TRBJ2-7 | NA | TRBV6-1 | TGTGCCAGCAGTGTCACCGGGACCCTCTACGAGCAGTACTTC | CASSVTGTLYEQYF
TRBD1 | TRBJ2-2 | NA | TRBV29-1 | TGCAGCGCTAAAACAGGGGGCACCGGGGAGCTGTTTTTT | CSAKTGGTGELFF
TRBD2 | TRBJ2-1 | NA | TRBV5-4 | TGTGCCAGCAGCCCCAATAGCGGGAACCTCTACGGTGAGCAGTTCTTC | CASSPNSGNLYGEQFF
NA | TRBJ1-3 | NA | TRBV29-1 | TGCAGCGCCAGATCAGGGGTTTCCTCTGGAAACACCATATATTTT | CSARSGVSSGNTIYF
NA | TRBJ2-2 | NA | TRBV4-2 | TGTGCCAGCAGCCAAGATGATAGCGGTCAGGGCGGGGAGCTGTTTTTT | CASSQDDSGQGGELFF
NA | TRBJ2-2 | NA | TRBV4-2 | TGTGCCAGCAGCCAAGCGGAAACGAACACCGGGGAGCTGTTTTTT | CASSQAETNTGELFF
NA | TRBJ2-1 | NA | TRBV6-4 | TGTGCCAGCAGACCAACACAGGGTTTGGGGAACAATGAGCAGTTCTTC | CASRPTQGLGNNEQFF
NA | TRBJ2-7 | many | TRBV11-2 | TGTGCCAGCAGCTTACGGGAGAAGGGCTCCTACGAGCAGTACTTC | CASSLREKGSYEQYF
NA | TRBJ1-3 | NA | TRBV11-2 | TGTGCCAGCAGCTTAGAGTTCTCTGGAAACACCATATATTTT | CASSLEFSGNTIYF
NA | TRBJ1-1 | NA | TRBV7-9 | TGTGCCAGCAGCCCCGTCTTGAACACTGAAGCTTTCTTT | CASSPVLNTEAFF
TRBD2 | TRBJ2-7 | few | TRBV28 | TGTGCCAGCAGTACCCCTAGCGGAGTCTACGAGCAGTACTTC | CASSTPSGVYEQYF
NA | TRBJ1-2 | NA | TRBV5-1 | TGCGCCAGCAGCTTGACAGCCTCCGAGTATGGCTACACCTTC | CASSLTASEYGYTF
NA | TRBJ1-1 | NA | TRBV28 | TGTGCCAGCAGTTCTGTGGGCAGGGACAACACTGAAGCTTTCTTT | CASSSVGRDNTEAFF
NA | TRBJ2-3 | NA | TRBV29-1 | TGCAGCGTTGCTGTCGGAACTAGCACAGATACGCAGTATTTT | CSVAVGTSTDTQYF
NA | TRBJ2-1 | NA | TRBV7-8 | TGTGCCAGCAGCTTAGAGCGGGAGCAGTTCTTC | CASSLEREQFF
TRBD1 | TRBJ2-1 | NA | TRBV6-1 | TGTGCCAGCTCCCGACAGGGAAGAAAGTTCTTC | CASSRQGRKFF
TRBD2 | TRBJ2-1 | NA | TRBV11-3 | TGTGCTAGCAGCCTTAGCGGGGCGGACAATGAGCAGTTCTTC | CASSLSGADNEQFF
NA | TRBJ1-5 | NA | TRBV28 | TGTGCCAGCAGTTCGGGACGGACAGCTACCTACAATCAGCCCCAGCATTTT | CASSSGRTATYNQPQHF
NA | TRBJ1-1 | NA | TRBV15 | TGTGCCACCAGCAGAGATCATACGGGTCTGAACACTGAAGCTTTCTTT | CATSRDHTGLNTEAFF
TRBD2 | TRBJ2-4 | NA | TRBV13 | TGTGCCAGCAGCTTAGGCAGCGGGAGTATGGCCAAAAACATTCAGTACTTC | CASSLGSGSMAKNIQYF
TRBD1 | TRBJ2-1 | NA | TRBV5-1 | TGCGCCAGCACCAACTCCAGGGGGCAGGCCATCAATGAGCAGTTCTTC | CASTNSRGQAINEQFF